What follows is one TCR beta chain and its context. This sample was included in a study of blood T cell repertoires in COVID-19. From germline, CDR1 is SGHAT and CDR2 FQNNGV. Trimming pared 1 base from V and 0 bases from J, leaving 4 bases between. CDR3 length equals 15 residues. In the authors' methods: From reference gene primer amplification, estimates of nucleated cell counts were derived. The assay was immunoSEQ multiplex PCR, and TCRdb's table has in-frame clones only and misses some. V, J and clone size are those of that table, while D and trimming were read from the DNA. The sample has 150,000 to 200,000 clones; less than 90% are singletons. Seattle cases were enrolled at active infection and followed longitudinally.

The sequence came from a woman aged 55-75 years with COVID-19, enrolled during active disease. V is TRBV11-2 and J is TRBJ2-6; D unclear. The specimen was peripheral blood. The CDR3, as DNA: TGTGCCAGCAGCTTAGGGAGCTCTGGGGCCAACGTCCTGACTTTC. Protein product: CASSLGSSGANVLTF.